One and the same sample provided the 21 T cell receptor beta chains below, sequenced in a study of T-cell reconstitution after alpha-beta-depleted transplantation in children. Molecular barcoding with unique molecular identifiers was used for the TCRbeta library. TCRdb analysed the PCR reads with MiXCR anew, one entry per CDR3 protein. The sample records about 980,000 distinct CDR3 sequences, about 29% being singletons. The sample in question was PBMCs, mostly from graft donor cells, obtained 360 days after TCRalphabeta/CD19-depleted stem cell transplant. The source of these receptors is a boy under two years old who had a stem cell transplant for SCID, so the T cells may come from the graft donor.

This rearrangement joins TRBV12-3 or TRBV12-4 to TRBJ1-1, with a weak D call TRBD1 (6 bases). Trimming removed 3 bases from V and 7 bases from J, with 12 bases in between. The CDR3 contains 13 residues. Written as DNA, the CDR3 is TGTGCCAGCAGTTTCCACCCGGACAGTGAAGCTTTCTTT. It translates to CASSFHPDSEAFF.

The chain uses TRBV9 and TRBJ2-1, with D hard to call. With 2 bases removed from V and 2 bases from J, the gap between germline ends came to 5 bases. Germline V gives CDR1 SGDLS, CDR2 YYNGEE. The CDR3 spans 13 residues. The CDR3 nucleotides read TGTGCCAGCAGCGTTACTACCTACAATGAGCAGTTCTTC. As protein: CASSVTTYNEQFF.

The chain employs TRBV20-1 and TRBJ1-2; D uncertain. Looked up from germline, CDR1 is DFQATT and CDR2 is SNEGSKA (reference sequence). V shed 6 bases and J shed 3 bases, with 26 bases lying between them. This CDR3 contains 17 residues. The CDR3 nucleotides read TGCAGTGCCCAAGGGCGTTTTAGCAGGACCGAAGACTATGGCTACACCTTC. This codes for CSAQGRFSRTEDYGYTF.

The chain joins TRBV25-1 to TRBJ2-3; 12 bases match TRBD2. Germline assignment: CDR1 MGHDK and CDR2 SYGVNS. Trimming at V came to 0 bases and at J to 6 bases, leaving 10 bases not matched to a gene. The CDR3 runs to 18 residues. CDR3 DNA sequence: TGTGCCAGCAGTGAATATGAGGCTAGCGGGGGGGCCCGCGATACGCAGTATTTT. Translated: CASSEYEASGGARDTQYF. Full variable domain (rest looked up from reference TRBV25-1 and TRBJ2-3): EADIYQTPRYLVIGTGKKITLECSQTMGHDKMYWYQQDPGMELHLIHYSYGVNSTEKGDLSSESTVSRIRTEHFPLTLESARPSHTSQYLCASSEYEASGGARDTQYFGPGTRLTVL.

J is TRBJ2-5 and V is TRBV5-1; D unresolved. With 0 bases removed from V and 1 base from J, the gap between germline ends came to 13 bases. Per germline, CDR1 SGHRS and CDR2 YFSETQ. The CDR3 extends over 16 amino acids. The CDR3: CASSLAAKAAQETQYF. The CDR3 DNA sequence: TGCGCCAGCAGCTTGGCGGCCAAGGCAGCCCAAGAGACCCAGTACTTC.

This chain joins TRBV18 and TRBJ2-5; perhaps D is TRBD1 or TRBD2 (5 bases each). The CDR3 runs to 16 residues. Germline V CDR1 and CDR2: KGHSH, LQKENI. Trimming removed 3 bases from V and 0 bases from J, with 14 bases in between. For the CDR3, the DNA is TGTGCCAGCTCACCCCTGGGACCGCGGTACCAAGAGACCCAGTACTTC. Its protein product is CASSPLGPRYQETQYF.

The CDR3 DNA reads as TGCGCCAGCAGCTCCGGGACCCCGGGTGGCTACACCTTC. Translating gives CASSSGTPGGYTF. This chain uses TRBV5-1 with TRBJ1-2, with D possibly TRBD1 on 5 matching bases. From germline, CDR1 is SGHRS and CDR2 YFSETQ. Deletions cut 3 bases from V and 7 bases from J, with 13 bases between. CDR3 length: 13 amino acids.

The rearrangement uses TRBV10-3 and TRBJ1-5; 11 nucleotides agree with TRBD1. CDR1 ENHRY and CDR2 SYGVKD come from the germline V gene. The V gene end was trimmed by 6 bases and the J gene end by 2 bases; junction bases not matched to a gene: 6. CDR3 size: 16 residues. The CDR3 is CAIRDGQGAGNQPQHF. The DNA for the CDR3 is TGTGCCATCAGGGATGGACAGGGGGCCGGCAATCAGCCCCAGCATTTT.

This clonotype has more than one count but fewer than ten. DNA of the CDR3: TGTGCCAGCAGCTTAGCGAACAGGGGTCCCTACGAGCAGTACTTC. It specifies CASSLANRGPYEQYF. The genes are TRBV7-2 and TRBJ2-7; 7 bases align to TRBD1. Trimming took 0 bases from V and 2 from J; bases not matched to a gene: 4. The CDR3 spans 15 residues. CDR1 is SGHTA, CDR2 FQGNSA, per germline. The full variable domain, rest sourced from reference TRBV7-2 and TRBJ2-7, is GAGVSQSPSNKVTEKGKDVELRCDPISGHTALYWYRQSLGQGLEFLIYFQGNSAPDKSGLPSDRFSAERTGGSVSTLTIQRTQQEDSAVYLCASSLANRGPYEQYFGPGTRLTVT.

This clonotype was found a few times. CDR3 in DNA: TGCGCCAGCAGCTCCCCCGGGACTACCACAGATACGCAGTATTTT. Amino acids: CASSSPGTTTDTQYF. This chain links TRBV5-1 with TRBJ2-3, with TRBD2 matching 7 bases. Germline V gene lookup returns CDR1 SGHRS and CDR2 YFSETQ. CDR3 size: 15 residues. With V trimmed by 3 bases and J by 2 bases, 6 bases remained unmatched. Complete variable domain (other parts from reference TRBV5-1 and TRBJ2-3): KAGVTQTPRYLIKTRGQQVTLSCSPISGHRSVSWYQQTPGQGLQFLFEYFSETQRNKGNFPGRFSGRQFSNSRSEMNVSTLELGDSALYLCASSSPGTTTDTQYFGPGTRLTVL.

The J gene is TRBJ2-7, the V gene TRBV7-8, with 11 bases matching TRBD1. Germline values: CDR1 SGHVS, CDR2 FQNEAQ. The CDR3 spans 16 residues. J lost 5 bases, V lost 1 base, and 7 bases had no gene match. The CDR3 bases are TGTGCCAGCAGCTTAGGTCTGTGGACAGGGGGCCACGAGCAGTACTTC. Its protein product is CASSLGLWTGGHEQYF.

The V and J genes are TRBV7-8 and TRBJ1-5, with 7 positions matching TRBD1. The germline V gene has CDR1 SGHVS and CDR2 FQNEAQ. Trimming cost V 5 bases and J 3 bases; bases outside gene matches: 10. This CDR3 is built from 16 residues. CDR3 sequence (DNA): TGTGCCAGCAGCCTCAGGGACAGCCAAAACAATCAGCCCCAGCATTTT. This sequence encodes CASSLRDSQNNQPQHF.

The chain links TRBV4-2 to TRBJ1-2; 7 bases fit TRBD1. Looked up from germline, CDR1 is LGHNA and CDR2 is YNFKEQ. V shed 4 bases, J shed 1 base, and the junction held 6 bases outside the gene matches. There are 15 residues in the CDR3. The CDR3 bases are TGTGCCAGCAGCCCCCCCAGGGACAGTAACTATGGCTACACCTTC. Protein sequence: CASSPPRDSNYGYTF.

This chain uses TRBV12-3 or TRBV12-4 with TRBJ1-1; 9 bases align to TRBD1. The V gene end was trimmed by 7 bases and the J gene end by 3 bases; junction bases not matched to a gene: 12. The CDR3 has 16 amino acids. This CDR3 reads CASIRTGALPHTEAFF. In nucleotides, the CDR3 is TGTGCCAGCATACGGACAGGGGCTCTACCCCACACTGAAGCTTTCTTT.

V and J are TRBV11-2 and TRBJ1-6; possible D gene TRBD1, 6 bases. CDR3 length equals 14 residues. Germline V gives CDR1 SGHAT, CDR2 FQNNGV. V shed 7 bases and J shed 6 bases, with 13 bases lying between them. The CDR3 DNA is TGTGCCAGCACCCAAATGGGGGCTAATTCACCCCTCCACTTT. Its protein product is CASTQMGANSPLHF.

This clonotype was observed a few times. The CDR3 region is CASSEDRERSGANVLTF. The DNA of the CDR3 is TGTGCCAGCAGCGAGGACAGGGAACGCTCTGGGGCCAACGTCCTGACTTTC. V usage is TRBV9 and J usage is TRBJ2-6, with TRBD1 matching over 8 bases. The germline CDR1 and CDR2 sequences are SGDLS and YYNGEE. Trimming cost V 3 bases and J 0 bases; bases outside gene matches: 5. The CDR3 spans 17 residues.

The rearrangement uses TRBV5-1 and TRBJ1-4; D not resolved. The CDR3 is 14 residues long. Germline V lookup: CDR1 SGHRS, CDR2 YFSETQ. V lost 0 bases and J lost 7, with 10 bases in between. CDR3 in amino acids: CASSLAGGFEKLFF. The CDR3 region has the DNA TGCGCCAGCAGCTTGGCCGGAGGCTTTGAAAAACTGTTTTTT.

This clonotype came up a few times. V is TRBV5-4 and J is TRBJ2-5; 8 nucleotides line up with TRBD1. The CDR3 is 14 amino acids. The V segment lost 3 bases and the J segment 4 bases; nucleotides outside the gene matches: 5. Germline V gives CDR1 SGHNT, CDR2 YYREEE (reference sequence). The DNA of the CDR3 is TGTGCCAGCAGCTCCCCAGGGGGCGTAGAGACCCAGTACTTC. Translated, it gives CASSSPGGVETQYF. The whole variable domain, filled in from reference TRBV5-4 and TRBJ2-5, reads ETGVTQSPTHLIKTRGQQVTLRCSSQSGHNTVSWYQQALGQGPQFIFQYYREEENGRGNFPPRFSGLQFPNYSSELNVNALELDDSALYLCASSSPGGVETQYFGPGTRLLVL.

This clonotype appeared many times. The chain is built from TRBV12-3 or TRBV12-4 and TRBJ2-3; possible D gene TRBD2, 5 bases. This CDR3 has 14 residues. Trimming removed 4 bases at V and 3 bases at J, with 11 bases between. The CDR3 DNA reads TGTGCCAGCAGTTCCGTCCGGGGTACAGATACGCAGTATTTT. It yields the protein CASSSVRGTDTQYF.

For this clonotype: A read error may produce the germline difference seen at one junction end. The chain employs TRBV7-9 and TRBJ2-7, with D possibly matching TRBD2 (5 bases). Germline loops: CDR1 SEHNR, CDR2 FQNEAQ (reference sequence). The CDR3 length is 9 residues. CDR3 nucleotide sequence: TGTGCCAGCACCCCCCGAGGGCCCTTC. This translates into CASTPRGPF.

This clonotype turned up a few times. This chain connects TRBV4-3 to TRBJ2-7; D not certain. The CDR3 runs to 14 residues. V lost 4 bases to trimming and J lost 3 bases, with 13 bases between them. In germline, CDR1 is LGHNA, CDR2 YSLEER. CDR3 coding DNA: TGCGCCAGCAGCCGATGGCCGAAGCACTACGAGCAGTACTTC. The encoded protein is CASSRWPKHYEQYF.